This passage covers 27 T cell receptor beta chains from one sample sequenced in a study of blood T cell repertoires in COVID-19. Repertoires were generated with immunoSEQ multiplex PCR, while TCRdb's copy carries only in-frame clones and drops some. There are tens of thousands of clones in the sample; 75% occur only once, and roughly 4.2% lies in the top ten. Source material: peripheral blood. The receptors stem from a woman in her fifties or sixties with acute or convalescent COVID-19.

The rearrangement joins TRBV11-2 to TRBJ1-2, with D hard to call. Germline CDR1 SGHAT, CDR2 FQNNGV. Trimming removed 1 base from V and 2 bases from J, with 5 bases in between. CDR3 length: 13 residues. CDR3 DNA: TGTGCCAGCAGCTTAGCGGGAAACTATGGCTACACCTTC. Translation gives CASSLAGNYGYTF.

This clone was detected only once. The chain uses TRBV6-5 and TRBJ1-3; D is unclear. There are 16 residues in the CDR3. Germline V CDR1 and CDR2: MNHEY, SVGAGI. Trimming removed 0 bases from V and 4 bases from J, with 13 bases in between. The CDR3 here is CASSYSTAGLGNTIYF. The CDR3 DNA follows: TGTGCCAGCAGTTACTCGACGGCAGGACTAGGAAACACCATATATTTT.

This clone was observed a few times. The rearrangement uses TRBV2 and TRBJ2-2; TRBD2 might be the D (6 bases). The CDR3 is made up of 16 amino acids. Germline V gene lookup returns CDR1 SNHLY and CDR2 FYNNEI. V was cut by 5 bases and J by 1 base, with 14 bases left in between. This CDR3 reads CASSLAGTRNTGELFF. CDR3 coding DNA: TGTGCCAGCAGTCTCGCCGGGACTCGGAACACCGGGGAGCTGTTTTTT. The full variable domain, its missing parts supplied by reference TRBV2 and TRBJ2-2, is EPEVTQTPSHQVTQMGQEVILRCVPISNHLYFYWYRQILGQKVEFLVSFYNNEISEKSEIFDDQFSVERPDGSNFTLKIRSTKLEDSAMYFCASSLAGTRNTGELFFGEGSRLTVL.

J is TRBJ2-7 and V is TRBV6-6; 8 bases match TRBD1. The V gene's germline CDR1 is MNHNY and CDR2 SVGAGI (reference sequence). The CDR3 contains 12 residues. V gave up 8 bases and J gave up 5 bases; unmatched junction bases: 5. In DNA, the CDR3 is TGTGCCAGCGGACAGGGAGCGAACGAGCAGTACTTC. Translated, it gives CASGQGANEQYF.

As DNA, the CDR3 is TGTGCCACCAGCAGGGGGATGACAGGGGGGTCCTATAATTCACCCCTCCACTTT. Its translation: CATSRGMTGGSYNSPLHF. This chain uses TRBV15 with TRBJ1-6; 9 bases fit TRBD1. CDR3 length: 18 amino acids. V lost 3 bases and J lost 1; bases outside the gene matches: 7. Germline CDR1 reads LNHNV; CDR2 reads YYDKDF (reference sequence). The variable domain in full, with the rest retrieved from reference TRBV15 and TRBJ1-6, is DAMVIQNPRYQVTQFGKPVTLSCSQTLNHNVMYWYQQKSSQAPKLLFHYYDKDFNNEADTPDNFQSRRPNTSFCFLDIRSPGLGDTAMYLCATSRGMTGGSYNSPLHFGNGTRLTVT.

J is TRBJ1-1 and V is TRBV5-1; no clear D gene. Germline CDR1 and CDR2: SGHRS and YFSETQ. V lost 0 bases and J lost 1, with 7 bases in between. This CDR3 comprises 14 residues. For the CDR3, the DNA is TGCGCCAGCAGCTTGGGCCAGTCGAACACTGAAGCTTTCTTT. This codes for CASSLGQSNTEAFF.

This clone has only a few counts. The V gene is TRBV7-2, the J gene TRBJ2-1; the D gene is possibly TRBD2 (6 bases). Germline CDR1 is SGHTA and CDR2 is FQGNSA. With 4 bases removed from V and 7 bases from J, the gap between germline ends came to 17 bases. The CDR3 spans 15 residues. The CDR3 DNA reads as TGTGCCAGCAGCTCGGGACTGCCCCCGGGGAATGAGCAGTTCTTC. Residues: CASSSGLPPGNEQFF.

DNA of the CDR3: TGTGCCTGGAGGCCGCTAGCGGATTACAATGAGCAGTTCTTC. Translating it yields CAWRPLADYNEQFF. The gene calls are TRBV30 and TRBJ2-1, with 7 bases matching TRBD2. The CDR3 is made up of 14 amino acids. CDR1 and CDR2 from the germline V gene are GTSNPN and SVGIG (reference sequence). The junction had 6 bases not matched to a gene; V was cut back by 3 bases and J by 4 bases. Looking up the rest from reference TRBV30 and TRBJ2-1 gives the full variable domain: SQTIHQWPATLVQPVGSPLSLECTVEGTSNPNLYWYRQAAGRGLQLLFYSVGIGQISSEVPQNLSASRPQDRQFILSSKKLLLSDSGFYLCAWRPLADYNEQFFGPGTRLTVL.

V gene TRBV19 combines with J gene TRBJ2-6, with 7 nucleotides matching TRBD2. Germline V gene data show CDR1 as LNHDA and CDR2 as SQIVND (reference sequence). CDR3 size: 17 residues. V lost 2 bases and J lost 3; bases outside the gene matches: 7. CDR3 residues: CASSITPRGVGANVLTF. The CDR3 nucleotides are TGTGCCAGTAGTATAACTCCCCGGGGGGTTGGGGCCAACGTCCTGACTTTC.

This chain uses TRBV18 with TRBJ2-7; tentatively, D is TRBD2 (6 bases). The V and J ends lost 4 bases and 7 bases respectively, with 20 bases between them. This CDR3 is built from 15 residues. Germline V gene lookup returns CDR1 KGHSH and CDR2 LQKENI. CDR3 bases: TGTGCCAGCTCACACCCTTCCGCGGGGCTTTGGGAGCAGTACTTC. Encoded protein: CASSHPSAGLWEQYF.

This rearrangement joins TRBV6-5 to TRBJ1-1; D ambiguous. The CDR3 contains 13 residues. Germline V gene data show CDR1 as MNHEY and CDR2 as SVGAGI. The V end lost 2 bases, the J end lost 3 bases, and 7 bases lay between the germline ends. The CDR3 DNA reads TGTGCCAGCAGTTACGGCCAATACACTGAAGCTTTCTTT. This gives the protein CASSYGQYTEAFF.

This sequence joins TRBV5-4 and TRBJ2-6; 9 positions agree with TRBD1. After removal of 1 base from V and 2 bases from J, the junction contained 4 bases not matched to a gene. The germline V gene encodes CDR1 SGHNT and CDR2 YYREEE (reference sequence). The CDR3 totals 17 residues. In DNA form, the CDR3 reads TGTGCCAGCAGCTTGAGGACAGGGGCTACTGGGGCCAACGTCCTGACTTTC. It codes for CASSLRTGATGANVLTF. Drawing the rest from reference TRBV5-4 and TRBJ2-6, the complete variable domain is ETGVTQSPTHLIKTRGQQVTLRCSSQSGHNTVSWYQQALGQGPQFIFQYYREEENGRGNFPPRFSGLQFPNYSSELNVNALELDDSALYLCASSLRTGATGANVLTFGAGSRLTVL.

The rearrangement links TRBV9 to TRBJ1-6; D might be TRBD1 (5 bases). Germline CDR1 reads SGDLS; CDR2 reads YYNGEE. The CDR3 is 15 residues long. The V gene lost 4 bases and the J gene lost 7 bases, with 15 bases spanning the gap. In DNA, the CDR3 is TGTGCCAGCAGCCCTGGTACAGGCAACAATTCACCCCTCCACTTT. Translation gives CASSPGTGNNSPLHF.

The sample holds a few counts of this clone. This chain joins TRBV7-7 and TRBJ2-7, with D tentatively TRBD1 (5 bases). The V gene lost 5 bases and the J gene lost 2 bases, with 10 bases spanning the gap. The length of the CDR3 is 13 residues. Germline lookup yields CDR1 SSHAT and CDR2 FNYEAQ (reference sequence). CDR3 DNA: TGTGCCAGCAGCCCGTTAGGGGCCTACGAGCAGTACTTC. Translated, it gives CASSPLGAYEQYF.

The V and J genes are TRBV7-9 and TRBJ1-2; D might be TRBD1 (5 bases). Trimming shortened V by 5 bases and J by 4 bases, and 14 bases separated the two germline ends. CDR3 length: 14 residues. Looked up from germline, CDR1 is SEHNR and CDR2 is FQNEAQ (reference sequence). CDR3 coding DNA: TGTGCCAGCAGCCCCCCGACAGCATTCTATGGCTACACCTTC. Amino acid sequence: CASSPPTAFYGYTF.

The chain combines TRBV6-6 with TRBJ2-2; TRBD1 matches at 9 bases. This CDR3 comprises 15 residues. V shed 5 bases, J shed 7 bases, and the junction held 8 bases outside the gene matches. The germline gives CDR1 MNHNY, CDR2 SVGAGI (reference sequence). The CDR3 DNA reads as TGTGCCAGCAGTCAGGGGACAGGGCGATACGGGGAGCTGTTTTTT. Its protein product is CASSQGTGRYGELFF.

The chain links TRBV5-6 to TRBJ1-4; tentatively, D is TRBD1 (5 bases). This CDR3 has 14 residues. Germline CDR1 and CDR2: SGHDT and YYEEEE. V was pared by 5 bases and J by 7 bases, with 15 bases between. CDR3 amino acids: CASSPGQWGEKLFF. The CDR3 nucleotides read TGTGCCAGCAGTCCAGGGCAGTGGGGTGAAAAACTGTTTTTT.

The V gene is TRBV18, the J gene TRBJ2-1; TRBD2 aligns across 12 bases. J was trimmed by 1 base and V by 5 bases; bases with no gene match: 6. Germline V gene sequence: CDR1 KGHSH, CDR2 LQKENI. The CDR3 sequence is 17 residues long. The CDR3 spells CASSATSGGSSYNEQFF. The CDR3 bases are TGTGCCAGCTCAGCTACTAGCGGGGGGTCTTCCTACAATGAGCAGTTCTTC. The full variable domain, completed using reference TRBV18 and TRBJ2-1, is NAGVMQNPRHLVRRRGQEARLRCSPMKGHSHVYWYRQLPEEGLKFMVYLQKENIIDESGMPKERFSAEFPKEGPSILRIQQVVRGDSAAYFCASSATSGGSSYNEQFFGPGTRLTVL.

This clone was picked up a small number of times. V and J are TRBV5-4 and TRBJ1-2; maybe TRBD1 (6 bases). Germline CDR1 SGHNT, CDR2 YYREEE (reference sequence). The ends were cut back, 3 bases at V and 3 bases at J, with 9 bases in the middle. This CDR3 has 13 residues. CDR3 residues: CASSYRQDYGYTF. The CDR3 DNA follows: TGTGCCAGCAGCTACCGACAGGACTATGGCTACACCTTC.

In its sample, this clone was seen a few times. The chain uses TRBV20-1 and TRBJ2-4; weak D call: TRBD1 (6 bases). Per the germline V gene, CDR1 is DFQATT and CDR2 is SNEGSKA (reference sequence). Trimming took 0 bases from V and 10 from J, leaving 7 bases between them. The CDR3 has 11 amino acids. This CDR3 is CSARETGIQYF. CDR3 sequence (DNA): TGCAGTGCTAGAGAAACAGGGATTCAGTACTTC.

This chain joins TRBV5-1 and TRBJ2-2; TRBD1 matches at 11 bases. Germline V CDR1 and CDR2: SGHRS, YFSETQ. V shed 3 bases, J shed 4 bases, and the junction held 2 bases outside the gene matches. The CDR3 has 15 residues. CDR3 DNA: TGCGCCAGCAGCTCGGGACAGGGGGGCACCGGGGAGCTGTTTTTT. Translation gives CASSSGQGGTGELFF.

This clone was recorded only once. The rearrangement joins TRBV7-9 to TRBJ2-6; D is unresolved. V dropped 5 bases and J dropped 0 bases, with 11 bases sitting between them. Looked up from germline, CDR1 is SEHNR and CDR2 is FQNEAQ (reference sequence). This CDR3 comprises 16 residues. The CDR3 DNA is TGTGCCAGCAGCCCCCGACTTGGCTCTGGGGCCAACGTCCTGACTTTC. This gives the protein CASSPRLGSGANVLTF.

This chain connects TRBV7-2 to TRBJ2-3; 12 bases fit TRBD2. The V gene's germline CDR1 is SGHTA and CDR2 FQGNSA. This CDR3 region has 16 residues. V lost 5 bases, J lost 5 bases, and 8 bases stayed unmatched. CDR3 nucleotides: TGTGCCAGCAGCACCAGGACTAGCGGGGTGCTAGATACGCAGTATTTT. Its translation: CASSTRTSGVLDTQYF.

The gene calls are TRBV27 and TRBJ2-1; the D gene is possibly TRBD1 (6 bases). Trimming removed 6 bases from V and 4 bases from J, with 16 bases in between. Germline V gives CDR1 MNHEY, CDR2 SMNVEV (reference sequence). This CDR3 is 15 amino acids long. CDR3 in amino acids: CASRILTGLYNEQFF. The CDR3 DNA follows: TGTGCCAGCAGAATATTGACAGGCTTATACAATGAGCAGTTCTTC.

This clone appeared a few times. The chain links TRBV11-2 to TRBJ2-5, with 9 bases aligning to TRBD1. Trimming cost V 3 bases and J 2 bases; bases outside gene matches: 4. The CDR3 loop spans 15 amino acids. The germline V gene has CDR1 SGHAT and CDR2 FQNNGV. The DNA for the CDR3 is TGTGCCAGCAGCTTGGGACAGGGCGGACAAGAGACCCAGTACTTC. This translates into CASSLGQGGQETQYF.

This clone was observed a handful of times. This sequence joins TRBV28 and TRBJ2-1; 7 bases agree with TRBD1. The CDR3 contains 13 residues. Per germline, CDR1 MDHEN and CDR2 SYDVKM. The CDR3 here is CASRGQAYNEQFF. In DNA form, the CDR3 reads TGTGCTTCGAGGGGGCAGGCCTACAATGAGCAGTTCTTC.

The V and J genes are TRBV28 and TRBJ1-4; no reliable D call. The CDR3 spans 16 residues. Trimming pared 6 bases from V and 0 bases from J, leaving 14 bases between. Germline lookup yields CDR1 MDHEN and CDR2 SYDVKM. This CDR3 reads CASRTAAGATNEKLFF. The CDR3 region has the DNA TGTGCCAGCAGGACGGCGGCGGGAGCAACTAATGAAAAACTGTTTTTT.